These 22 T cell receptor beta chains were all obtained from the same sample, sequenced in a study of T cell responses to AZD1222 COVID-19 vaccine. The repertoire was sequenced with immunoSEQ multiplex PCR; TCRdb's copy has only in-frame clones and lacks some. The repertoire has approximately 130,000 clones, roughly 90% of them found once; the top ten carry approximately 1.2%. Sequenced here: peripheral blood, sampled 28 days after the second AZD1222 dose. Receptors originate from an adult who received the AZD1222 COVID-19 vaccine.

The chain joins TRBV7-9 to TRBJ2-1, with D possibly TRBD2 on 6 matching bases. Germline CDR1 reads SEHNR; CDR2 reads FQNEAQ (reference sequence). This CDR3 has 14 amino acids. Trimming cost V 7 bases and J 0 bases, with 10 bases left between them. For the CDR3, the DNA is TGTGCCAGCACGGCGGGGTCCTCCTACAATGAGCAGTTCTTC. This translates into CASTAGSSYNEQFF.

DNA of the CDR3: TGTGCCAGCAGCGGGACAGGGGGCGCCGACTATGGCTACACCTTC. Protein: CASSGTGGADYGYTF. V gene TRBV5-4 combines with J gene TRBJ1-2, with 12 bases fitting TRBD1. Germline V gene lookup returns CDR1 SGHNT and CDR2 YYREEE (reference sequence). Trimming cost V 4 bases and J 3 bases; bases outside gene matches: 4. The CDR3 has 15 amino acids.

Points on this clone: One junction end disagrees with the germline gene, perhaps due to a read error. The rearrangement uses TRBV14 and TRBJ2-5, with D possibly matching TRBD2 (5 bases). This CDR3 contains 13 residues. Germline loops: CDR1 SGHDN, CDR2 FVKESK. CDR3 loop: CVSSQDTEAAQYF. CDR3 nucleotides: TGTGTCAGCAGCCAAGACACGGAAGCGGCCCAGTACTTC.

The V and J genes are TRBV19 and TRBJ2-2; D unresolved. Trimming pared 0 bases from V and 0 bases from J, leaving 14 bases between. The CDR3 loop spans 18 amino acids. Per the germline V gene, CDR1 is LNHDA and CDR2 is SQIVND (reference sequence). The CDR3 here is CASSIEGWDRANTGELFF. For the CDR3, the DNA is TGTGCCAGTAGTATAGAGGGGTGGGATAGGGCGAACACCGGGGAGCTGTTTTTT. Full variable domain (missing parts from reference TRBV19 and TRBJ2-2): DGGITQSPKYLFRKEGQNVTLSCEQNLNHDAMYWYRQDPGQGLRLIYYSQIVNDFQKGDIAEGYSVSREKKESFPLTVTSAQKNPTAFYLCASSIEGWDRANTGELFFGEGSRLTVL.

The gene calls are TRBV25-1 and TRBJ2-7; TRBD1 agrees at 10 bases. The ends lost 6 bases at V and 2 bases at J; junction bases unmatched: 7. Germline assignment: CDR1 MGHDK and CDR2 SYGVNS. This CDR3 region has 15 residues. In DNA form, the CDR3 reads TGTGCCAGCAGGACCGCCGGGACAGGGGCCTACGAGCAGTACTTC. Amino acids: CASRTAGTGAYEQYF.

The V gene is TRBV5-1, the J gene TRBJ2-2; 7 positions match TRBD1. CDR3 length: 16 amino acids. Trimming removed 0 bases from V and 3 bases from J; junction bases left unmatched: 5. CDR1 and CDR2 from the germline V gene are SGHRS and YFSETQ. The DNA of the CDR3 is TGCGCCAGCAGCTTGGGGGTCGACAGGGACACCGGGGAGCTGTTTTTT. Protein product: CASSLGVDRDTGELFF.

The chain employs TRBV2 and TRBJ1-5; no firm D call. This CDR3 spans 16 amino acids. The germline gives CDR1 SNHLY, CDR2 FYNNEI. V was trimmed by 2 bases and J by 2 bases, leaving 13 bases between them. In DNA, the CDR3 is TGTGCCAGCAGTGAACGGGGTGGGCAGCGCAATCAGCCCCAGCATTTT. This codes for CASSERGGQRNQPQHF.

The chain combines TRBV6-5 with TRBJ2-7, with D possibly being TRBD2 (6 bases). Germline CDR1 is MNHEY and CDR2 is SVGAGI. V was cut by 10 bases and J by 1 base, with 17 bases left in between. The CDR3 covers 14 residues. The CDR3 protein is CAIKRGLGSYEQYF. The CDR3 DNA is TGTGCCATTAAACGGGGACTGGGTTCCTACGAGCAGTACTTC.

The V call is TRBV19, the J call TRBJ2-7; 8 bases agree with TRBD1. Per the germline V gene, CDR1 is LNHDA and CDR2 is SQIVND (reference sequence). The CDR3 is made up of 13 amino acids. J lost 0 bases, V lost 8 bases, and 3 bases had no gene match. The CDR3 region is CASRDRPSYEQYF. The CDR3 coding sequence is TGTGCCAGTCGGGACAGGCCCTCCTACGAGCAGTACTTC.

This rearrangement joins TRBV3-1 (or the pseudogene TRBV3-2) to TRBJ1-2, with D maybe TRBD1 (5 bases). V lost 1 base and J 8 bases, leaving 11 bases between the germline ends. Germline V gene sequence: CDR1 LGHDT, CDR2 YNNKEL (reference sequence). The CDR3 has 13 amino acids. In DNA form, the CDR3 reads TGTGCCAGCAGCCAAGGGGGGGGTGGCGGCTACACCTTC. Its protein is CASSQGGGGGYTF.

The V gene is TRBV24-1, the J gene TRBJ2-3; 7 nucleotides align to TRBD2. The CDR3 runs 15 residues. Trimming cost V 7 bases and J 4 bases; bases outside gene matches: 10. The germline V gene has CDR1 KGHDR and CDR2 SFDVKD. CDR3 region: CATSDRGSFSDTQYF. The CDR3, as DNA: TGTGCCACCAGCGACCGCGGGAGTTTCTCAGATACGCAGTATTTT.

The V call is TRBV6-5, the J call TRBJ1-1; unclear D gene. Trimming removed 8 bases at V and 4 bases at J, with 17 bases between. The CDR3 totals 14 residues. The germline CDR1 and CDR2 sequences are MNHEY and SVGAGI. The CDR3 region has the DNA TGTGCCAGCCGGGCAGTCGGACCCCCCACTGAAGCTTTCTTT. Translation: CASRAVGPPTEAFF.

This clone was observed a single time. The V and J genes are TRBV30 and TRBJ2-3, with D perhaps matching TRBD2 (6 bases). V was clipped by 2 bases and J by 0 bases, with 6 bases between them. There are 13 residues in the CDR3. CDR1 is GTSNPN, CDR2 SVGIG, per germline (reference sequence). Here the CDR3 reads CAWSSGSTDTQYF. The CDR3 DNA reads TGTGCCTGGAGTAGCGGGAGCACAGATACGCAGTATTTT.

The chain combines TRBV18 with TRBJ1-5; tentatively, D is TRBD1 (6 bases). Germline V gene lookup returns CDR1 KGHSH and CDR2 LQKENI. The CDR3 is made up of 16 amino acids. Trimming cost V 3 bases and J 0 bases, with 12 bases left between them. CDR3 region: CASSPYRVGSNQPQHF. The CDR3 nucleotides read TGTGCCAGCTCACCGTACAGGGTTGGTAGCAATCAGCCCCAGCATTTT.

The chain has TRBV28 and TRBJ1-2; TRBD1 is a possible D gene (5 bases). CDR3 length: 14 amino acids. Germline V gene sequence: CDR1 MDHEN, CDR2 SYDVKM. V lost 8 bases, J lost 0 bases, and 13 bases lay in between. This chain's CDR3 is CASQTMTANYGYTF. The CDR3 DNA sequence: TGTGCCAGCCAGACTATGACAGCTAACTATGGCTACACCTTC.

This chain joins TRBV30 and TRBJ1-1; D is possibly TRBD1 (5 bases). CDR1 and CDR2 from the germline V gene are GTSNPN and SVGIG (reference sequence). This CDR3 is built from 11 residues. V was trimmed by 0 bases and J by 6 bases, leaving 5 bases between them. The DNA for the CDR3 is TGTGCCTGGAGTGTCAGGGCTGAAGCTTTCTTT. Its translation is CAWSVRAEAFF.

This chain uses TRBV7-2 with TRBJ1-3, with TRBD1 as a possible D gene (5 bases). The V gene lost 5 bases and the J gene lost 0 bases, with 14 bases spanning the gap. This CDR3 is built from 16 residues. CDR1 SGHTA and CDR2 FQGNSA come from the germline V gene. CDR3 nucleotides: TGTGCCAGCAGCATTCGTCGGGACCTCTCTGGAAACACCATATATTTT. Encoded protein: CASSIRRDLSGNTIYF.

The J gene is TRBJ2-4, the V gene TRBV23-1; 12 nucleotides align to TRBD1. TRBV23-1 is treated as an ORF (open reading frame) with a function not yet certain. The ends lost 0 bases at V and 0 bases at J; junction bases unmatched: 9. This CDR3 is 20 amino acids long. As DNA, the CDR3 is TGCGCCAGCAGTCAATCGGGTGGGACAGGGGGCCTAATAGCCAAAAACATTCAGTACTTC. This sequence encodes CASSQSGGTGGLIAKNIQYF.

The chain has TRBV7-9 and TRBJ1-4; a weak D match, TRBD1 (6 bases). Trimming removed 4 bases from V and 8 bases from J, with 20 bases in between. The CDR3 length is 16 residues. Germline V gene lookup returns CDR1 SEHNR and CDR2 FQNEAQ (reference sequence). The CDR3 nucleotides are TGTGCCAGCAGCTCCGGGGGGGCAGGGCGACACGAAAAACTGTTTTTT. It specifies CASSSGGAGRHEKLFF.

The chain couples TRBV19 to TRBJ2-7; 9 bases line up with TRBD2. The CDR3 runs 15 residues. Germline V gives CDR1 LNHDA, CDR2 SQIVND (reference sequence). The V gene end was trimmed by 5 bases and the J gene end by 6 bases; junction bases not matched to a gene: 11. The CDR3 region has the DNA TGTGCCAGTAGTCCGACGACTAGCGGATCGGGCGAGCAGTACTTC. The encoded protein is CASSPTTSGSGEQYF.

V is TRBV3-1 (or the pseudogene TRBV3-2) and J is TRBJ2-1; D is undetermined. Germline V gene lookup returns CDR1 LGHDT and CDR2 YNNKEL (reference sequence). The CDR3 sequence is 14 residues long. The ends were cut back, 1 base at V and 4 bases at J, with 8 bases in the middle. The CDR3 sequence: CASSQGWQYNEQFF. In DNA, the CDR3 is TGTGCCAGCAGCCAAGGTTGGCAGTACAATGAGCAGTTCTTC.

This clone was seen only once. V is TRBV5-1 and J is TRBJ2-2; maybe TRBD1 (6 bases). The germline V gene encodes CDR1 SGHRS and CDR2 YFSETQ. The CDR3 covers 17 residues. V lost 10 bases and J lost 2, with 24 bases in between. The CDR3 here is CACTVWGHDTNTGELFF. The CDR3 nucleotides are TGCGCCTGCACTGTATGGGGACACGACACCAACACCGGGGAGCTGTTTTTT.